Listed below are T cell receptor beta chains from one sample, sequenced in a study of shared clonotypes between healthy human individuals. Produced via immunoSEQ multiplex PCR; TCRdb's table is partial and in-frame only. The sample yields around 2.1 million clones, about 93% seen once. Material for sequencing was naive CD8+ T cells from PBMCs. The receptor set was obtained from a man aged 18 to 29 in good health. Some clones in this sample may be carry-over from other donors' samples. Both conserved end residues are part of each CDR3. D genes are given only for firm matches. Only part of the rows carry a size: once, few, many, or a class if the clone is expanded.

CDR3 DNA: TGTGCCAGCAGCTTAGCGTCTAAATACAATGAGCAGTTCTTC; CDR3 protein: CASSLASKYNEQFF; clone size: NA; D gene: NA; J gene: TRBJ2-1; V gene: TRBV11-2
CDR3 DNA: TGCGCCAGCAGCCTGCTGGGGGCAGGTGAGCAGTTCTTC; CDR3 protein: CASSLLGAGEQFF; clone size: NA; D gene: NA; J gene: TRBJ2-1; V gene: TRBV5-1
CDR3 DNA: TGTGCCAGCAGCTTAGGGGTAGGGGCTGCCTACGAGCAGTACTTC; CDR3 protein: CASSLGVGAAYEQYF; clone size: NA; D gene: NA; J gene: TRBJ2-7; V gene: TRBV7-7
CDR3 DNA: TGTGCCAGCAGTCGACAGGGACTATTCGATGAGCAGTTCTTC; CDR3 protein: CASSRQGLFDEQFF; clone size: NA; D gene: NA; J gene: TRBJ2-1; V gene: TRBV27
CDR3 DNA: TGTGCCAGCACGGGCGGCAGCTCCTACAATGAGCAGTTCTTC; CDR3 protein: CASTGGSSYNEQFF; clone size: NA; D gene: NA; J gene: TRBJ2-1; V gene: TRBV7-9
CDR3 DNA: TGTGCCAGCGCTTCGGGGCTAGCGGGAGGGGACACCGGGGAGCTGTTTTTT; CDR3 protein: CASASGLAGGDTGELFF; clone size: NA; D gene: TRBD2; J gene: TRBJ2-2; V gene: TRBV7-3
CDR3 DNA: TGTGCCAGCAGTCTACCCCGGCAGGGGAGCAATCAGCCCCAGCATTTT; CDR3 protein: CASSLPRQGSNQPQHF; clone size: once; D gene: NA; J gene: TRBJ1-5; V gene: TRBV28
CDR3 DNA: TGTGCCAGCAGCATTCGACTTACTGGAAACACCATATATTTT; CDR3 protein: CASSIRLTGNTIYF; clone size: NA; D gene: NA; J gene: TRBJ1-3; V gene: TRBV7-9
CDR3 DNA: TGTGCCAGCAGTTACCCACCCCCGAACACTGAAGCTTTCTTT; CDR3 protein: CASSYPPPNTEAFF; clone size: NA; D gene: NA; J gene: TRBJ1-1; V gene: TRBV6-6
CDR3 DNA: TGCAGCGGGACTTCCTACAATGAGCAGTTCTTC; CDR3 protein: CSGTSYNEQFF; clone size: NA; D gene: NA; J gene: TRBJ2-1; V gene: TRBV29-1
CDR3 DNA: TGTGCCAGCAAACAGGGGCTCTCCAACGAGCAGTACTTC; CDR3 protein: CASKQGLSNEQYF; clone size: NA; D gene: TRBD1; J gene: TRBJ2-7; V gene: TRBV6-1
CDR3 DNA: TGTGCCAGCAGTTTATCGAGGGAGTTCATGAACACTGAAGCTTTCTTT; CDR3 protein: CASSLSREFMNTEAFF; clone size: NA; D gene: NA; J gene: TRBJ1-1; V gene: TRBV27
CDR3 DNA: TGTGCCAGCAGCGTTAGTAGGTCAGAAAACATTCAGTACTTC; CDR3 protein: CASSVSRSENIQYF; clone size: few; D gene: NA; J gene: TRBJ2-4; V gene: TRBV9
CDR3 DNA: TGCAGCGTTGAGGTGGCGGGTATGCGGTATGGCTACACCTTC; CDR3 protein: CSVEVAGMRYGYTF; clone size: NA; D gene: NA; J gene: TRBJ1-2; V gene: TRBV29-1
CDR3 DNA: TGTGCCAGCAGTGAGGGGTGGGGAACAGATACGCAGTATTTT; CDR3 protein: CASSEGWGTDTQYF; clone size: NA; D gene: NA; J gene: TRBJ2-3; V gene: TRBV25-1
CDR3 DNA: TGTGCCACCCACCCCACCGGGCTAGCGGGACCGATCGAGCAGTACTTC; CDR3 protein: CATHPTGLAGPIEQYF; clone size: NA; D gene: TRBD2; J gene: TRBJ2-7; V gene: TRBV19
CDR3 DNA: TGTGCCAGCAGTCAGACAGAGACAGGGAACACTGAAGCTTTCTTT; CDR3 protein: CASSQTETGNTEAFF; clone size: NA; D gene: NA; J gene: TRBJ1-1; V gene: TRBV6-5
CDR3 DNA: TGTGCCAGCAGCCAAGAAATGAGATCTGGGAGAGGCTACACCTTC; CDR3 protein: CASSQEMRSGRGYTF; clone size: once; D gene: NA; J gene: TRBJ1-2; V gene: TRBV4-2
CDR3 DNA: TGTGCCAGCAGCCAGAATAGACTCCCGGAGCAGTTCTTC; CDR3 protein: CASSQNRLPEQFF; clone size: NA; D gene: NA; J gene: TRBJ2-1; V gene: TRBV4-2
CDR3 DNA: TGCAGCGTCGGGGAGGGGGCCGGCTACACCTTC; CDR3 protein: CSVGEGAGYTF; clone size: NA; D gene: TRBD1; J gene: TRBJ1-2; V gene: TRBV29-1
CDR3 DNA: TGTGCCAGCAGTTTATCCGTGAACACTGAAGCTTTCTTT; CDR3 protein: CASSLSVNTEAFF; clone size: NA; D gene: NA; J gene: TRBJ1-1; V gene: TRBV27
CDR3 DNA: TGTGCCAGCAGTCCGTTCTTGAGTTGGACTGAAGCTTTCTTT; CDR3 protein: CASSPFLSWTEAFF; clone size: NA; D gene: NA; J gene: TRBJ1-1; V gene: TRBV28
CDR3 DNA: TGCGCCAGCAGCTTGGCCTTGACAGGGAGAGACGAGCAGTACTTC; CDR3 protein: CASSLALTGRDEQYF; clone size: NA; D gene: TRBD1; J gene: TRBJ2-7; V gene: TRBV5-1
CDR3 DNA: TGTGCCAGCAGCTTGTTGAGGAGGGGGTTCTCTGGAAACACCATATATTTT; CDR3 protein: CASSLLRRGFSGNTIYF; clone size: NA; D gene: NA; J gene: TRBJ1-3; V gene: TRBV5-8
CDR3 DNA: TGTGCCAGCAGTTTAGTGACTAGCCCCATCGCCGAGCAGTACTTC; CDR3 protein: CASSLVTSPIAEQYF; clone size: NA; D gene: TRBD2; J gene: TRBJ2-7; V gene: TRBV27
CDR3 DNA: TGTGCCAGCGACGCAGGGGACGCCACCTCTGGAAACACCATATATTTT; CDR3 protein: CASDAGDATSGNTIYF; clone size: NA; D gene: NA; J gene: TRBJ1-3; V gene: TRBV9
CDR3 DNA: TGTGCCAGCAGCTTAATGGCGAACACTGAAGCTTTCTTT; CDR3 protein: CASSLMANTEAFF; clone size: NA; D gene: NA; J gene: TRBJ1-1; V gene: TRBV7-3
CDR3 DNA: TGTGCCACCAGCGTCCTAGCGGGGGCCTACGAGCAGTACTTC; CDR3 protein: CATSVLAGAYEQYF; clone size: NA; D gene: TRBD2; J gene: TRBJ2-7; V gene: TRBV15
CDR3 DNA: TGTGCCAGCAGTAGGACAGGGGGCAATGAGCAGTTCTTC; CDR3 protein: CASSRTGGNEQFF; clone size: once; D gene: TRBD1; J gene: TRBJ2-1; V gene: TRBV27
CDR3 DNA: TGTGCCATCACCGACAGGGATACCTACGAGCAGTACTTC; CDR3 protein: CAITDRDTYEQYF; clone size: once; D gene: TRBD1; J gene: TRBJ2-7; V gene: TRBV10-3
CDR3 DNA: TGCGCCAGCAGCCAAAGTGGATACGAGCAGTACTTC; CDR3 protein: CASSQSGYEQYF; clone size: NA; D gene: NA; J gene: TRBJ2-7; V gene: TRBV4-1
CDR3 DNA: TGTGCCAGCAGTTTCTTAGCGGGTGAGCAGTTCTTC; CDR3 protein: CASSFLAGEQFF; clone size: NA; D gene: TRBD2; J gene: TRBJ2-1; V gene: TRBV27
CDR3 DNA: TGTGCCAGTAGTAACAGATTCTCAACTAATGAAAAACTGTTTTTT; CDR3 protein: CASSNRFSTNEKLFF; clone size: NA; D gene: NA; J gene: TRBJ1-4; V gene: TRBV19
CDR3 DNA: TGTGCCAGCAAGAGCGGTCCGAAGCTAGATACGCAGTATTTT; CDR3 protein: CASKSGPKLDTQYF; clone size: NA; D gene: NA; J gene: TRBJ2-3; V gene: TRBV13
CDR3 DNA: TGTGCCAGCAGTTTATGGCGCCCAGGGGGAGACTCCTACGAGCAGTACTTC; CDR3 protein: CASSLWRPGGDSYEQYF; clone size: NA; D gene: TRBD1; J gene: TRBJ2-7; V gene: TRBV28
CDR3 DNA: TGCGCCAGCAGCCGAGACAGGGTAGGCTTCGGAAACACCATATATTTT; CDR3 protein: CASSRDRVGFGNTIYF; clone size: NA; D gene: TRBD1; J gene: TRBJ1-3; V gene: TRBV4-3